This TCR beta chain appears in the sequencing data of a study of control samples from healthy donors and cancer patients. Profiling relied on immunoSEQ multiplex PCR, and the TCRdb table lists in-frame clones only, not all of them. The table has roughly 41,000 clones, around 94% seen once. The CDR3 has 15 residues. Deletions cut 3 bases from V and 1 base from J, with 11 bases between. Germline V gene sequence: CDR1 LNHDA, CDR2 SQIVND (reference sequence). The chain recombines TRBV19 with TRBJ2-3; maybe TRBD1 (5 bases). The TCR sequence derives from a man aged 60 to 75 in good health. Sequenced material: blood. The CDR3 DNA is TGTGCCAGTAGTATCAGGGCCATCCGCACAGATACGCAGTATTTT. Translation: CASSIRAIRTDTQYF.